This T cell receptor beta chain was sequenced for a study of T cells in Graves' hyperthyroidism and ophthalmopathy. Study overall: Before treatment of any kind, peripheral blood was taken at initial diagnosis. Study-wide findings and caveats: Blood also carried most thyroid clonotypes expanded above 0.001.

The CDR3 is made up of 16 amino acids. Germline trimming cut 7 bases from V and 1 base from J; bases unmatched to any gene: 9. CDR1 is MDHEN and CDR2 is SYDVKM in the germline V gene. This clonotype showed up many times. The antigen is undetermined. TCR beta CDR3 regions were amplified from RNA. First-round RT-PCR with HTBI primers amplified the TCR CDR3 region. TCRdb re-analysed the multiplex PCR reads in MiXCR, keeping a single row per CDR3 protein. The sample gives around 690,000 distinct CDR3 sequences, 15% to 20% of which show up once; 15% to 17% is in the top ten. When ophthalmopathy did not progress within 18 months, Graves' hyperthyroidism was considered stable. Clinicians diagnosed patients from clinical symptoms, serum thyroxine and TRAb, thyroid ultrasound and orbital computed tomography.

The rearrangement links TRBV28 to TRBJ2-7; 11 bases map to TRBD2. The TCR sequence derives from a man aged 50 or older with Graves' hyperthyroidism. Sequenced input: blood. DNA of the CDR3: TGTGCCAGCACCATGGGGGGGACTAGCGGATCCTACGAGCAGTACTTC. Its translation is CASTMGGTSGSYEQYF.